The entry below gives a single T cell receptor beta chain sequence along with its context. Noted treatment: oral pan-JAK inhibitor, 5-10 mg twice daily. RNA extraction was followed by reverse transcription into cDNA, which acted as the sequencing template. Measured with immunoSEQ multiplex PCR; TCRdb has only the in-frame clones, and not every one. Of 90,000 to 120,000 clones detected, 84% appear once; the ten largest clones hold roughly 25%. The CDR3 loop spans 13 amino acids. Trimming shortened V by 3 bases and J by 5 bases, and 10 bases separated the two germline ends. Germline V gene sequence: CDR1 LNHDA, CDR2 SQIVND (reference sequence). This entry is derived from a study of CD8+ T cells in alopecia areata.

The clonotype originates from a human donor with alopecia areata. This chain links TRBV19 with TRBJ1-2, with a tentative D call TRBD1 (5 bases). The sample consisted of CD8+ T cells sorted from blood, taken at week 24, from a patient treated with tofacitinib. CDR3 protein: CASSIGAMYGYTF. CDR3 nucleotide sequence: TGTGCCAGTAGTATTGGGGCAATGTATGGCTACACCTTC.